This T cell receptor beta chain was captured by sequencing in a study of long-term antiretroviral therapy in people with HIV. Study as a whole: The earliest specimens came about a decade ahead of the 2015 immediate-ART recommendation. The study's findings and limits: Whereas controls had wider CDR3 length ranges, HIV repertoires had narrower ones. With ART, diversity went up but was still lower than in transplant donor controls.

CDR3 length: 13 amino acids. Trimming took 6 bases from V and 1 from J, leaving 7 bases between them. Germline values: CDR1 MNHEY, CDR2 SMNVEV (reference sequence). At survey level, the immunoSEQ assay was run in its v3.0 version. Profiling relied on immunoSEQ multiplex PCR, and the TCRdb table lists in-frame clones only, not all of them. The profile covers approximately 27,000 clones, with approximately 91% appearing a single time and 4.2% taken by the ten largest. About this clone: Its target is not known.

No donor had fewer than one pre-ART PBMC sample or fewer than two post-ART PBMC samples. The V call is TRBV27, the J call TRBJ1-5; D not resolved. The receptor was isolated from a man between 18 and 35 years old with HIV. This specimen consisted of unsorted PBMCs, obtained 3.1 years after starting antiretroviral therapy. The DNA of the CDR3 is TGTGCCAGCAGCGGACGGAGCAATCAGCCCCAGCATTTT. The encoded protein is CASSGRSNQPQHF.